This TCR beta chain was sequenced for a study of cytotoxic CD8 clonotypes in ibrutinib-treated CLL. Whole-study context: A median roughly 11 months of treatment, range 6 to 36, preceded the collection of response samples. Study-wide findings and caveats: For progressing versus sustained-remission patients, sampling times were not the same. An increase in clonality occurred at ibrutinib response, followed by a return toward baseline at progression.

Clones were read by immunoSEQ multiplex PCR, and TCRdb kept only the in-frame ones, dropping some. The sample lists 50,000 to 60,000 clones, 70% to 90% seen once, with around 20% in the top ten. Regarding this clone: Its antigen is unknown.

This CDR3 is 10 amino acids long. V was cut by 11 bases and J by 11 bases, with 14 bases left in between. Germline assignment: CDR1 ENHRY and CDR2 SYGVKD. This TCR came from a human donor with chronic lymphocytic leukemia. The sequencing here drew on PBMCs, taken after 24 months of ibrutinib treatment. The chain links TRBV10-3 to TRBJ2-3; D not certain. CDR3 bases: TGTGCCCCCCGGTTCCCATGGCAGTATTTT. Amino acids: CAPRFPWQYF.